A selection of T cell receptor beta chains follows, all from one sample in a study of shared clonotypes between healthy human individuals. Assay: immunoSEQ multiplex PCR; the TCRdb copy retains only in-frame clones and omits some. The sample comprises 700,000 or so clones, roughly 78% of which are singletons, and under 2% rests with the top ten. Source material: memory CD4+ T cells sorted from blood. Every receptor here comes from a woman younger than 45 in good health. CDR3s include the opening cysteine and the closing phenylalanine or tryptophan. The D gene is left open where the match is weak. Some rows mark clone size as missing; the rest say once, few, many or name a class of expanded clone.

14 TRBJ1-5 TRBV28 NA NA TGTGCCAGCCCGGCGCAACCCGCGACAAGACCTAGGCATTTT CASPAQPATRPRHF
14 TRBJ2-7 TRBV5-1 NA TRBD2 TGCGCCAGCAGGACTAGCGCATATTCCTACGAGCAGTACTTC CASRTSAYSYEQYF
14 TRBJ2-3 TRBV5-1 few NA TGCGCCAGCAGCTTTGATACTAGCACAGATACGCAGTATTTT CASSFDTSTDTQYF
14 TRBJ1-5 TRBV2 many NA TGTGCCAGCAACGAACAGGGCAACAATCAGCCCCAGCATTTT CASNEQGNNQPQHF
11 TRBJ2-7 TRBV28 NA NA TGTGCCAGCAGTTTCTCTAGCGAGCAGTACTTC CASSFSSEQYF
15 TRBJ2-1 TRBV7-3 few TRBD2 TGTGCCAGCAGCCCCAGGACTAGCGCGTACAATGAGCAGTTCTTC CASSPRTSAYNEQFF
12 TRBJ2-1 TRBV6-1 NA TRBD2 TGTGCCACAAATTGGGGGGGACCTGCGCGGTTCTTC CATNWGGPARFF
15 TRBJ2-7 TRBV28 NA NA TGTGCCAGCAGCCATATCTCCCCCACTCGTAAGGAGCAGTACTTC CASSHISPTRKEQYF
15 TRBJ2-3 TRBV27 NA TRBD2 TGTGCCAGCAGTATACTAGCGGGTGGCACAGATACGCAGTATTTT CASSILAGGTDTQYF
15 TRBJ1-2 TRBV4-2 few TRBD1 TGTGCCAGCAGCCAAGATTGGGGGACAGGGAAGGGCTACACCTTC CASSQDWGTGKGYTF
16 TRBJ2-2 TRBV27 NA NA TGTGCCAGCAGCCAATATGGGGACTTGACCACCGGGGAGCTGTTTTTT CASSQYGDLTTGELFF
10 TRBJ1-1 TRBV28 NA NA TGTGCCACCGCAGACAGGGAAGCTTTCTTT CATADREAFF
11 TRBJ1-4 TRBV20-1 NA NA TGCAGTGCTAGTTGGGTTGAAAAACTGTTTTTT CSASWVEKLFF
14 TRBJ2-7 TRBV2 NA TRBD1 TGTGCCAGCAGTGAACCCGACAGGGTCAACGAGCAGTACTTC CASSEPDRVNEQYF
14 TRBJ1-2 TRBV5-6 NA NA TGTGCCAGCAGCCGGACAGCCACCAACTATGGCTACACCTTC CASSRTATNYGYTF
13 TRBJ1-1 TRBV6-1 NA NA TGTGCCAGCAGTGAAGCGTTAAACACTGAAGCTTTCTTT CASSEALNTEAFF
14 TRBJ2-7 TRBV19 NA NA TGTGCCAGTAGTATGGCCAGGAGCTCCTACGAGCAGTACTTC CASSMARSSYEQYF
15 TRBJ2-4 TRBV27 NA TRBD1 TGTGCCAGCAGTCCATCCGGGACAGGGTCAATCATTCAGTACTTC CASSPSGTGSIIQYF
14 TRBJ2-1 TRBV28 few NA TGTGCCAGCAGTTCGGTGAACAAACGCAATGAGCAGTTCTTC CASSSVNKRNEQFF
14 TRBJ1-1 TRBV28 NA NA TGTGCCAGCACAACCGGACAGCCTGGGTCTGAAGCTTTCTTT CASTTGQPGSEAFF
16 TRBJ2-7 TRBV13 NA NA TGTGCCAGCAGCCTAGGCGGGGTAGCAAAGGGCTACGAGCAGTACTTC CASSLGGVAKGYEQYF
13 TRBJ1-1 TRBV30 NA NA TGTGCCTGGAGTGCGGCAGCAAACACTGAAGCTTTCTTT CAWSAAANTEAFF
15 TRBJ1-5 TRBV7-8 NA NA TGTGCCAGCACCGATAGGGAACAGCGGAATCAGCCCCAGCATTTT CASTDREQRNQPQHF
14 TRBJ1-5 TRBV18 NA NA TGTGCCAGCTCACCACAGGCTGACAATCAGCCCCAGCATTTT CASSPQADNQPQHF
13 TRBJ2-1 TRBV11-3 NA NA TGTGCCAGCAGCTTAGGATTCGCCAATGAGCAGTTCTTC CASSLGFANEQFF
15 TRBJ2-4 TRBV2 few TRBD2 TGTGCCAGCAACGGACTAGCGGGAATAGGAAACATTCAGTACTTC CASNGLAGIGNIQYF
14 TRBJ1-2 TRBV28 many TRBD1 TGTGCCAGCAGTGCATATCCAGGGGGCTCTGGCTACACCTTC CASSAYPGGSGYTF
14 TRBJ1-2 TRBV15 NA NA TGTGCCACCAGCGTTGGGAGTACCAACTATGGCTACACCTTC CATSVGSTNYGYTF
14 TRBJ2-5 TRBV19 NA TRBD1 TGTGCCAGTAGTAGACAGGGGGTGGTAGAGACCCAGTACTTC CASSRQGVVETQYF